This entry features one T cell receptor beta chain sequence. Antigen unknown. The junction had 13 bases not matched to a gene; V was cut back by 4 bases and J by 3 bases. Germline V lookup: CDR1 SQVTM, CDR2 ANQGSEA. CDR3 length: 17 amino acids. This record comes from a study of T cell repertoires in cytomegalovirus infection. Across the study: Signatures in public TCR beta sequences pointed to both CMV infection and matching HLA type.

Findings and caveats of the study: Dominant in the ex vivo response were TCR beta clonotypes restricted by HLA-C and specific for CMV. The cumulative frequency of public TCR beta families identified carriers of CMV plus the relevant HLA.

TCRdb recomputed calls from the reads with MiXCR, one row per CDR3 protein. The sample shows over 90,000 distinct CDR3 sequences, more than 15% of them seen only once. The material sequenced was PBMCs. This rearrangement joins TRBV29-1 to TRBJ2-1; 9 bases agree with TRBD1. This sequence originates from a human donor in good health (CMV status not recorded). Some clones in this sample may be carry-over from other donors' samples. Here the CDR3 reads CSVGGTGRDRDYNEQFF. For the CDR3, the DNA is TGCAGCGTTGGAGGGACAGGGAGGGACAGAGACTACAATGAGCAGTTCTTC.